This T cell receptor beta chain comes out of a study of cytomegalovirus exposure and HLA in healthy donors. This CDR3 is 15 amino acids long. From germline, CDR1 is SGHTA and CDR2 FQGNSA. V was pared by 3 bases and J by 4 bases, with 16 bases between. PCR involved 60 Vbeta and 13 Jbeta primers. Profiled with immunoSEQ multiplex PCR; TCRdb holds only in-frame clones, not every one. The sample has 100,000 to 150,000 clones, over 60% seen once; the top ten hold just under 6.5%. In its sample, this clone was seen once. The TCR comes from a middle-aged woman in good health and CMV-seronegative. Specimen: PBMCs. The V gene is TRBV7-2, the J gene TRBJ2-7; D unclear. CDR3 sequence: CASSFQPANGYEQYF. DNA of the CDR3: TGTGCCAGCAGCTTTCAACCTGCTAACGGGTACGAGCAGTACTTC. Full variable domain (missing parts from reference TRBV7-2 and TRBJ2-7): GAGVSQSPSNKVTEKGKDVELRCDPISGHTALYWYRQSLGQGLEFLIYFQGNSAPDKSGLPSDRFSAERTGGSVSTLTIQRTQQEDSAVYLCASSFQPANGYEQYFGPGTRLTVT.